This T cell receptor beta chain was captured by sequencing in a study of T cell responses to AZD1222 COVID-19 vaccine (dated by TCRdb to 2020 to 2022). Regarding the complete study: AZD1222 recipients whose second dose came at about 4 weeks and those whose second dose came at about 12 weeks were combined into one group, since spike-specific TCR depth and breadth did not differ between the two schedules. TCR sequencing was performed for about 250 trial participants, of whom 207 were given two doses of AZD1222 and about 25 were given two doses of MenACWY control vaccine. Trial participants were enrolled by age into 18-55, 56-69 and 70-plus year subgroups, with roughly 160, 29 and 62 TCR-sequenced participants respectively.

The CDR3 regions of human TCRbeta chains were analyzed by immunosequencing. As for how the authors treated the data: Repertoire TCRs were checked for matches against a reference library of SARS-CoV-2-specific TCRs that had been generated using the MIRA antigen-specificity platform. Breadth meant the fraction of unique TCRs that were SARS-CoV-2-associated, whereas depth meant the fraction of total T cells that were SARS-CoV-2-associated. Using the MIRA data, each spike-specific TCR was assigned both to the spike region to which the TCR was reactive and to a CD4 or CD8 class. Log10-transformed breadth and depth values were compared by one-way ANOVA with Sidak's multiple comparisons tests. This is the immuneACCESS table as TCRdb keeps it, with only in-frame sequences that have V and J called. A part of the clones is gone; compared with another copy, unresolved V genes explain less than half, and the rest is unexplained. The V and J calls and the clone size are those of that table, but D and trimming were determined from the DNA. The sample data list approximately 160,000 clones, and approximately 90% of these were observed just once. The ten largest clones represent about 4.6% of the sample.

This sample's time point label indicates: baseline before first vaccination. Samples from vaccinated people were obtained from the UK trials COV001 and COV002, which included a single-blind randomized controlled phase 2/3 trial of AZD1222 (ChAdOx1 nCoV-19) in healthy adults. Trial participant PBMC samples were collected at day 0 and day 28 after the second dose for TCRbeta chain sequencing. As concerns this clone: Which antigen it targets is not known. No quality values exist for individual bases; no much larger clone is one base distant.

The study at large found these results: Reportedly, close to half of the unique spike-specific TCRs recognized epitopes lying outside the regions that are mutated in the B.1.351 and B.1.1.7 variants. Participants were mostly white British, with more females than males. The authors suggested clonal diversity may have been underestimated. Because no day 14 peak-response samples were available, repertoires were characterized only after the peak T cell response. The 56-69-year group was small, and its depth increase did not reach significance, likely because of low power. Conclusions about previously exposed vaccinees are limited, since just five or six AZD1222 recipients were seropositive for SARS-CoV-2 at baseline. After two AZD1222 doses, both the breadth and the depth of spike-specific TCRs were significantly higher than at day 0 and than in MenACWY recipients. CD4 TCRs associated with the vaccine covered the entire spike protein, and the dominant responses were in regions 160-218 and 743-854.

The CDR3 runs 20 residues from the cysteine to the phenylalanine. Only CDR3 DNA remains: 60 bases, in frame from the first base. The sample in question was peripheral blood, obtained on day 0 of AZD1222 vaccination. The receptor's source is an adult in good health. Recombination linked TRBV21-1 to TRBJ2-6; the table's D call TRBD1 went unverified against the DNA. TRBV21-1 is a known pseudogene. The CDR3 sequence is CASSKTPDSPVSSGANVLTF. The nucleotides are TGTGCCAGCAGCAAAACCCCGGACAGTCCTGTTAGCTCTGGGGCCAACGTCCTGACTTTC.